This TCR beta chain was retrieved from a study of shared clonotypes between healthy human individuals. Study-wide context: Three CD4 naive, three CD4 memory, two CD8 naive and one CD8 memory plate were used per donor.

Data came from immunoSEQ multiplex PCR; TCRdb stores just in-frame clones and leaves some out. The repertoire holds around 2.5 million clones, with roughly 93% as singletons. V dropped 6 bases and J dropped 10 bases, with 16 bases sitting between them. There are 13 residues in the CDR3. The V gene's germline CDR1 is SNHLY and CDR2 FYNNEI. As concerns this clone: Its antigen is still unknown.

Findings of the study overall: Researchers sampled blood only, noting tissue repertoires likely differ. Clonotypes shared by all four donors outscored non-shared clonotypes in generation probability.

The clonotype was recovered from a man between 18 and 29 years old in good health. Some clones in this sample may be carry-over from other donors' samples. The sequenced sample was naive CD4+ T cells from PBMCs. The subset was: CD45RA+ positively selected. The V call is TRBV2, the J call TRBJ2-1; D perhaps matches TRBD2 (6 bases). The CDR3 bases are TGTGCCAGCAGGGGGGGTGGCTTCGAGGAGCAGTTCTTC. This sequence encodes CASRGGGFEEQFF. Full variable domain (rest looked up from reference TRBV2 and TRBJ2-1): EPEVTQTPSHQVTQMGQEVILRCVPISNHLYFYWYRQILGQKVEFLVSFYNNEISEKSEIFDDQFSVERPDGSNFTLKIRSTKLEDSAMYFCASRGGGFEEQFFGPGTRLTVL.